The sequence of this TCR beta chain was determined in a study of T-cell reconstitution after alpha-beta-depleted transplantation in children. V lost 5 bases and J 2 bases, leaving 16 bases between the germline ends. The CDR3 is 16 amino acids. The germline V gene has CDR1 KGHSH and CDR2 LQKENI. The authors prepared the TCRbeta library with unique molecular identifiers. TCRdb processed the PCR reads anew with MiXCR; each CDR3 protein has one entry. Of about 610,000 distinct CDR3 sequences in the sample, roughly a tenth were seen once. The chain combines TRBV18 with TRBJ2-1; the D gene is possibly TRBD2 (6 bases). The sequence was obtained from a human donor who donated a stem cell graft to a child with acute myeloid leukemia. Sample: PBMCs from the stem cell graft donor, taken from the stem cell graft. For the CDR3, the DNA is TGTGCCAGCTCAGATTTCGGGAGTCCCACCTACAATGAGCAGTTCTTC. Its translation is CASSDFGSPTYNEQFF.